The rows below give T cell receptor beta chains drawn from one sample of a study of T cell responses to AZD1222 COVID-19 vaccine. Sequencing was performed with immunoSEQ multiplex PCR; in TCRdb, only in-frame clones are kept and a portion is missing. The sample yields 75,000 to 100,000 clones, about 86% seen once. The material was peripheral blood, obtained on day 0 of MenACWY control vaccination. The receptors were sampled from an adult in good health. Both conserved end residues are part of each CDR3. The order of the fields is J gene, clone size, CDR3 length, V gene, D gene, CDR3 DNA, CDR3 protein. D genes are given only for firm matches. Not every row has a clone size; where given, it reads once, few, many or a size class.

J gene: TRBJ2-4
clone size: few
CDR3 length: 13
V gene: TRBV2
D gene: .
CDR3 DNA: TGTGCCAGCAGGGCAGACGGACGGACAATTCAGTACTTC
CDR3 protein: CASRADGRTIQYF

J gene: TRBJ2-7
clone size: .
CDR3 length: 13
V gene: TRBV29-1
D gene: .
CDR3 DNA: TGCAGCGCCGCCGAATCTGCAGCCTACGAGCAGTACTTC
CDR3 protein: CSAAESAAYEQYF

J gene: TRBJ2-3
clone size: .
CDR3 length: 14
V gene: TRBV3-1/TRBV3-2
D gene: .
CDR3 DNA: TGTGCCAGCAGCCAAGTACCTGACACAGATACGCAGTATTTT
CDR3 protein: CASSQVPDTDTQYF

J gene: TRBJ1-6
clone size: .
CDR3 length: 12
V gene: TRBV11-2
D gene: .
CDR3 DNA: TGTGCCAGCAGCTTAACCGTTTCACCCCTCCACTTT
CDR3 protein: CASSLTVSPLHF

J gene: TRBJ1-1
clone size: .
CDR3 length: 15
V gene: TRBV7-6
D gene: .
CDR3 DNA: TGTGCCAGCAGCTTAGGGGCCAGGGGGAACACTGAAGCTTTCTTT
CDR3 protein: CASSLGARGNTEAFF

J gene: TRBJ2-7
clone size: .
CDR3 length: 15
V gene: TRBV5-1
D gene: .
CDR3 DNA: TGCGCCAGCAGCTTGGTGGCCGCGAGCTCCTACGAGCAGTACTTC
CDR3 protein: CASSLVAASSYEQYF

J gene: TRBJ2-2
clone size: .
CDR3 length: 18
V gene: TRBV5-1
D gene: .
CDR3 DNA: TGCGCCAGCAGCTTGGCGTCAGGGGGGCGAGGCAACACCGGGGAGCTGTTTTTT
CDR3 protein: CASSLASGGRGNTGELFF

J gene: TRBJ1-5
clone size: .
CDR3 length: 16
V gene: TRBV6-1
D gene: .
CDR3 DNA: TGTGCCAGCAGTGAACAGGGACTAGAAGGCGGTCAGCCCCAGCATTTT
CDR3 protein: CASSEQGLEGGQPQHF

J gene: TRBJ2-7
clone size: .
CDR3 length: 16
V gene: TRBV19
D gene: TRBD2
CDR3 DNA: TGTGCCAGTAGTCCCCGGACTAGCGGGGGGACATACGAGCAGTACTTC
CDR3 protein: CASSPRTSGGTYEQYF

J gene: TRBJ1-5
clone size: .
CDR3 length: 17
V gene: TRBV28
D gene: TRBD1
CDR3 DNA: TGTGCCAGCAGTTCCGGTACAGGGGTAAGTAGCAATCAGCCCCAGCATTTT
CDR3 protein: CASSSGTGVSSNQPQHF

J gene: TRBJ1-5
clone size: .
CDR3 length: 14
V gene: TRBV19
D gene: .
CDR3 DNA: TGTGCCAGTAGTATTAATGGACAGAATCAGCCCCAGCATTTT
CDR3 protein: CASSINGQNQPQHF

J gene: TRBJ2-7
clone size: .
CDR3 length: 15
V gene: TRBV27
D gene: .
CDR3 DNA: TGTGCCAGCAACCCCCTGGGGGGTAATTCCTACGAGCAGTACTTC
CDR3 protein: CASNPLGGNSYEQYF

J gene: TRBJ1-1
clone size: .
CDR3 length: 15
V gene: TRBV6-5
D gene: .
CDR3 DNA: TGTGCCAGCAATTACGCCGGGCCTGGGAACACTGAAGCTTTCTTT
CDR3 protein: CASNYAGPGNTEAFF

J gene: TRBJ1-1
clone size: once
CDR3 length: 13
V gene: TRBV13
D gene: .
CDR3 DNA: TGTGCCAGCAGCTTCCGCAATCTTCCTGAAGCTTTCTTT
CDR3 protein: CASSFRNLPEAFF

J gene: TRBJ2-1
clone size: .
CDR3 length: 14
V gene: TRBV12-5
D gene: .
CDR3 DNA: TGTGCTAGTGGTTTGATAACAGCGTACAATGAGCAGTTCTTC
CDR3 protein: CASGLITAYNEQFF

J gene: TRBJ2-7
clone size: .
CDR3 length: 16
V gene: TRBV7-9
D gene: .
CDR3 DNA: TGTGCCAGCAGCTTAGATCGTGGCGGCGTCTCCTACGAGCAGTACTTC
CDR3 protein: CASSLDRGGVSYEQYF

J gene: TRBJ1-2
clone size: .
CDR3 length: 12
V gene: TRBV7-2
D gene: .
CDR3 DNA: TGTGCCAGCAGCCCTTCTACCTATGGCTACACCTTC
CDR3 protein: CASSPSTYGYTF

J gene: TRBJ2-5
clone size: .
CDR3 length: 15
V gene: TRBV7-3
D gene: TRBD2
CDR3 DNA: TGTGCCGGCAGCCCAGGACTAGCGGGGGGCCAGACCCAGTACTTC
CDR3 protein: CAGSPGLAGGQTQYF

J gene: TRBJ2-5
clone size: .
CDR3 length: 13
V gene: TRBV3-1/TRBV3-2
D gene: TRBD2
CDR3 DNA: TGTGCCAGCAGCCAAAGGGAGGGAGAGACCCAGTACTTC
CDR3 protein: CASSQREGETQYF

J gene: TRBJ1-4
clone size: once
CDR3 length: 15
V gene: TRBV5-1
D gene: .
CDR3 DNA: TGCGCCAGCAGCTTGGTACCGGGGGATGCTGAAAAACTGTTTTTT
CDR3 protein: CASSLVPGDAEKLFF

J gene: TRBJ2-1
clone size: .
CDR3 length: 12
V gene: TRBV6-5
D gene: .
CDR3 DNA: TGTGCCAGCACACAGACCCTTGGGGAGCAGTTCTTC
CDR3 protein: CASTQTLGEQFF

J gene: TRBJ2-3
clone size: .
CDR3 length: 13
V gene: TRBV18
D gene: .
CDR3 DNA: TGTGCCAGCTCGCCGTCGGGCACAGATACGCAGTATTTT
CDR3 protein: CASSPSGTDTQYF

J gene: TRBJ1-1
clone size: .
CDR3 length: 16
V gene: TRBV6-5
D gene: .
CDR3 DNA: TGTGCCAGCAGTTACTCGAGGAGGGGGGCAGACACTGAAGCTTTCTTT
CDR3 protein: CASSYSRRGADTEAFF

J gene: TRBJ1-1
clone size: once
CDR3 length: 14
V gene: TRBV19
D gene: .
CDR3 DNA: TGTGCCAGTAGGAGGGGGGGCTGGGACACTGAAGCTTTCTTT
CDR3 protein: CASRRGGWDTEAFF

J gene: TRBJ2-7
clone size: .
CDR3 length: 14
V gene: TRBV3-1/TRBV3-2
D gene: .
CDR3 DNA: TGTGCCAGCAGCAAGCCAGGGGGGACCTACGAGCAGTACTTC
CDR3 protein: CASSKPGGTYEQYF

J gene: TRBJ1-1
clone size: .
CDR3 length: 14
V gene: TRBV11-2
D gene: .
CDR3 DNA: TGTGCCAGCAGCTTAAGCGCTACGAACACTGAAGCTTTCTTT
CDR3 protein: CASSLSATNTEAFF

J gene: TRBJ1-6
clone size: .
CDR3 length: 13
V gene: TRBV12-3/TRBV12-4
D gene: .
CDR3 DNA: TGTGCCAGCAGACTATACAGGGAATCACCCCTCCACTTT
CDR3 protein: CASRLYRESPLHF

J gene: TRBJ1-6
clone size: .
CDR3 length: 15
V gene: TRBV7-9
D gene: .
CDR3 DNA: TGTGCCAGCAGCTTAGATGACCGGCGGAATTCACCCCTCCACTTT
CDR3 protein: CASSLDDRRNSPLHF

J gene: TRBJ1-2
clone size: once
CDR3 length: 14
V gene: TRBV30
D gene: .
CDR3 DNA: TGTGCCTGGAGTGTAAATCGCCAGGGTAATGGCTACACCTTC
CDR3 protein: CAWSVNRQGNGYTF

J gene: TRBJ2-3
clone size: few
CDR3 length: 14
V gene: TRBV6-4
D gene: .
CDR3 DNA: TGTGCCAGCAGTGAAGGGGGGGCCACAGATACGCAGTATTTT
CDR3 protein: CASSEGGATDTQYF

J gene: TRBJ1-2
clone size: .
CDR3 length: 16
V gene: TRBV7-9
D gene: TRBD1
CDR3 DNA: TGTGCCAGCAGCTGGACGGGACAGGGAGCTCTCTATGGCTACACCTTC
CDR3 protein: CASSWTGQGALYGYTF

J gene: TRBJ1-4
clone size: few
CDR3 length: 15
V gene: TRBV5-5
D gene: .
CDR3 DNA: TGTGCCAGCAGCTTGGGGGTCAGCGAGAATGAAAAACTGTTTTTT
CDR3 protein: CASSLGVSENEKLFF

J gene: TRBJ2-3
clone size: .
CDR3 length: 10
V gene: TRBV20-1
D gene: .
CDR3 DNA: TGCAGTGCCAACACAGATACGCAGTATTTT
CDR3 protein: CSANTDTQYF

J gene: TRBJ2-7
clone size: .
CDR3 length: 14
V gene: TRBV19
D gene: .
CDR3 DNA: TGTGCCAGTAGTATAGTCGGACAGACCTACGAGCAGTACTTC
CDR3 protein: CASSIVGQTYEQYF

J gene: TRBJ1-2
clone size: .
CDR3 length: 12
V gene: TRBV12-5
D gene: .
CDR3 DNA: TGTGCTAGTGCCCTAGGAGATTATGGCTACACCTTC
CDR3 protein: CASALGDYGYTF

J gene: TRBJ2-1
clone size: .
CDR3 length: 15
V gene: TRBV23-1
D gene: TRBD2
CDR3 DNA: TGCGCCAGCAGTCAATGGCGGGGGGGCCGAAATGAGCAGTTCTTC
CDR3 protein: CASSQWRGGRNEQFF

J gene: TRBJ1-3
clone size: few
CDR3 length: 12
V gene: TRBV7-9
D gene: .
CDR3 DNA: TGTGCCAGCAGCCTTCTTGGAAACACCATATATTTT
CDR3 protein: CASSLLGNTIYF

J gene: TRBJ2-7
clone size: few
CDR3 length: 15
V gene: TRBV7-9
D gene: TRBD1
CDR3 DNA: TGTGCCAGCAGCCGACAGGGCTACAGCTCCTACGAGCAGTACTTC
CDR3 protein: CASSRQGYSSYEQYF

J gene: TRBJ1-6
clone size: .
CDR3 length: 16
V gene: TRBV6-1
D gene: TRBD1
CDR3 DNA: TGTGCCAGCAGTGACAGGGGGCAAGGATGGAATTCACCCCTCCACTTT
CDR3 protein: CASSDRGQGWNSPLHF

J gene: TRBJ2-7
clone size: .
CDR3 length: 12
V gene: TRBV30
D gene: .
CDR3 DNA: TGTGCCTGGAGTAAGGACAGCTACGAGCAGTACTTC
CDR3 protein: CAWSKDSYEQYF

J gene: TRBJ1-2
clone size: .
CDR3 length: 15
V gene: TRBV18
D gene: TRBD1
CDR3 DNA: TGTGCCAGCTCACCTGACAAGACAGGGGGCTTTGGCTACACCTTC
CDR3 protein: CASSPDKTGGFGYTF

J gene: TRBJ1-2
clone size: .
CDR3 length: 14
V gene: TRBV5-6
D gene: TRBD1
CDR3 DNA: TGTGCCAGCAGCCCGACAGGGTTGATGGGTGGCTACACCTTC
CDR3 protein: CASSPTGLMGGYTF

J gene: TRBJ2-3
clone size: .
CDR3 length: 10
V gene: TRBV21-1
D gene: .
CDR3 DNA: TGTGCCAGCTCCTCAGATACGCAGTATTTT
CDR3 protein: CASSSDTQYF

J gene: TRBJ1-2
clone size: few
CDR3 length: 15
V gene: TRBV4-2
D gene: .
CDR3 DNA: TGTGCCAGCAGCCAAGCCCCCGCTCCTAACTATGGCTACACCTTC
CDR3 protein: CASSQAPAPNYGYTF

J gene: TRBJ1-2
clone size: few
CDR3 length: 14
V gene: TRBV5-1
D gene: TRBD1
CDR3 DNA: TGCGCCAGCAGCGCCGGGACAGCTAACTATGGCTACACCTTC
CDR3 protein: CASSAGTANYGYTF

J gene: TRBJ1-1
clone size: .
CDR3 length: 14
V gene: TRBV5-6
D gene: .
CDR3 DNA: TGTGCCAGCAGCACCGGACTCAGCGGCACTGAAGCTTTCTTT
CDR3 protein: CASSTGLSGTEAFF

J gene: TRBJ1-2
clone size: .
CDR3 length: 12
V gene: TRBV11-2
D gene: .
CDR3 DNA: TGTGCCAGCAGCTCAGGAGGGGCTGGCTACACCTTC
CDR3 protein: CASSSGGAGYTF

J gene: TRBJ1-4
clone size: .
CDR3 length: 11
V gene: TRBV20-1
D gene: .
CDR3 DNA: TGCAGTGCTAGAGCCGATGAAAAACTGTTTTTT
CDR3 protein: CSARADEKLFF

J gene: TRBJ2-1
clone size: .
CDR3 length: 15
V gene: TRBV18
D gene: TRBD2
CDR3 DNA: TGTGCCAGCTCACCACGCGGGGGGGGTTACAATGAGCAGTTCTTC
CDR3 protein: CASSPRGGGYNEQFF

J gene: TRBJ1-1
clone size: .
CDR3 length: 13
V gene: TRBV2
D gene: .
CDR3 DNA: TGTGCCAGCAGTGGGCGGGGGTACACTGAAGCTTTCTTT
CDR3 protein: CASSGRGYTEAFF

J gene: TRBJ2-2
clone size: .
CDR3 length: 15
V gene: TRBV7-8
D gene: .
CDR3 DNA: TGTGCCAGCAGCCAACAGGGTCAGAGCACCGGGGAGCTGTTTTTT
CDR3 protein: CASSQQGQSTGELFF

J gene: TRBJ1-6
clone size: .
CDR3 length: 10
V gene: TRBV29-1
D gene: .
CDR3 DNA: TGCAGCGCCGGGTATTCACCCCTCCACTTT
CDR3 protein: CSAGYSPLHF

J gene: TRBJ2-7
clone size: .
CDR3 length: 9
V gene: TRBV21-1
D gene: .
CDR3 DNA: TGTGCCAACAGAGACGAGCAGTACTTC
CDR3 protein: CANRDEQYF

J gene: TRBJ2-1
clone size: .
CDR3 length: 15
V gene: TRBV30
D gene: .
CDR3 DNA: TGTGCCTGGGCTCGGAGGGCCCTCGGGAATTATGAGCAGTTCTTC
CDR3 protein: CAWARRALGNYEQFF

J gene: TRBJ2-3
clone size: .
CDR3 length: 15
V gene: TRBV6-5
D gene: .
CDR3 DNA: TGTGCCAGCGGGGTGGGTGCGGACATCACAGATACGCAGTATTTT
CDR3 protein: CASGVGADITDTQYF

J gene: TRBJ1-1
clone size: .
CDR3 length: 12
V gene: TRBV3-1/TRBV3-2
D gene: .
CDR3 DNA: TGTGCCAGCACCGACCCGAACACTGAAGCTTTCTTT
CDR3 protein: CASTDPNTEAFF

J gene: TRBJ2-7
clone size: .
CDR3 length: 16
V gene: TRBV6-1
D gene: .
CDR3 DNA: TGTGCCAGCAGTGACCTCCTGGCAGGGATCTCCTACGAGCAGTACTTC
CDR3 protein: CASSDLLAGISYEQYF